This T cell receptor beta chain derives from a study of T cells in Graves' hyperthyroidism and ophthalmopathy. RNA transcripts yielded amplified TCR beta CDR3 regions. Carried out on the TCR CDR3, a first-round RT-PCR used the HTBI primer set. TCRdb reprocessed the multiplex PCR reads with MiXCR, giving one entry per CDR3 protein. This table has some 440,000 distinct CDR3 sequences, 15% to 17% appearing once. V lost 0 bases and J 0 bases, leaving 13 bases between the germline ends. CDR3 size: 17 residues. CDR1 is WSHSY and CDR2 is SAAADI in the germline V gene. The PBMCs were sourced from fresh peripheral blood (less than 11 ml). This clonotype was picked up many times.

The sequence was collected from a woman in her late teens or twenties with Graves' hyperthyroidism. Sequencing was carried out using blood. This rearrangement joins TRBV10-2 to TRBJ2-3; D possibly corresponds to TRBD2 (5 bases). CDR3 sequence: CASSESRLAASTDTQYF. For the CDR3, the DNA is TGCGCCAGCAGTGAGTCGAGGCTAGCAGCTAGCACAGATACGCAGTATTTT.